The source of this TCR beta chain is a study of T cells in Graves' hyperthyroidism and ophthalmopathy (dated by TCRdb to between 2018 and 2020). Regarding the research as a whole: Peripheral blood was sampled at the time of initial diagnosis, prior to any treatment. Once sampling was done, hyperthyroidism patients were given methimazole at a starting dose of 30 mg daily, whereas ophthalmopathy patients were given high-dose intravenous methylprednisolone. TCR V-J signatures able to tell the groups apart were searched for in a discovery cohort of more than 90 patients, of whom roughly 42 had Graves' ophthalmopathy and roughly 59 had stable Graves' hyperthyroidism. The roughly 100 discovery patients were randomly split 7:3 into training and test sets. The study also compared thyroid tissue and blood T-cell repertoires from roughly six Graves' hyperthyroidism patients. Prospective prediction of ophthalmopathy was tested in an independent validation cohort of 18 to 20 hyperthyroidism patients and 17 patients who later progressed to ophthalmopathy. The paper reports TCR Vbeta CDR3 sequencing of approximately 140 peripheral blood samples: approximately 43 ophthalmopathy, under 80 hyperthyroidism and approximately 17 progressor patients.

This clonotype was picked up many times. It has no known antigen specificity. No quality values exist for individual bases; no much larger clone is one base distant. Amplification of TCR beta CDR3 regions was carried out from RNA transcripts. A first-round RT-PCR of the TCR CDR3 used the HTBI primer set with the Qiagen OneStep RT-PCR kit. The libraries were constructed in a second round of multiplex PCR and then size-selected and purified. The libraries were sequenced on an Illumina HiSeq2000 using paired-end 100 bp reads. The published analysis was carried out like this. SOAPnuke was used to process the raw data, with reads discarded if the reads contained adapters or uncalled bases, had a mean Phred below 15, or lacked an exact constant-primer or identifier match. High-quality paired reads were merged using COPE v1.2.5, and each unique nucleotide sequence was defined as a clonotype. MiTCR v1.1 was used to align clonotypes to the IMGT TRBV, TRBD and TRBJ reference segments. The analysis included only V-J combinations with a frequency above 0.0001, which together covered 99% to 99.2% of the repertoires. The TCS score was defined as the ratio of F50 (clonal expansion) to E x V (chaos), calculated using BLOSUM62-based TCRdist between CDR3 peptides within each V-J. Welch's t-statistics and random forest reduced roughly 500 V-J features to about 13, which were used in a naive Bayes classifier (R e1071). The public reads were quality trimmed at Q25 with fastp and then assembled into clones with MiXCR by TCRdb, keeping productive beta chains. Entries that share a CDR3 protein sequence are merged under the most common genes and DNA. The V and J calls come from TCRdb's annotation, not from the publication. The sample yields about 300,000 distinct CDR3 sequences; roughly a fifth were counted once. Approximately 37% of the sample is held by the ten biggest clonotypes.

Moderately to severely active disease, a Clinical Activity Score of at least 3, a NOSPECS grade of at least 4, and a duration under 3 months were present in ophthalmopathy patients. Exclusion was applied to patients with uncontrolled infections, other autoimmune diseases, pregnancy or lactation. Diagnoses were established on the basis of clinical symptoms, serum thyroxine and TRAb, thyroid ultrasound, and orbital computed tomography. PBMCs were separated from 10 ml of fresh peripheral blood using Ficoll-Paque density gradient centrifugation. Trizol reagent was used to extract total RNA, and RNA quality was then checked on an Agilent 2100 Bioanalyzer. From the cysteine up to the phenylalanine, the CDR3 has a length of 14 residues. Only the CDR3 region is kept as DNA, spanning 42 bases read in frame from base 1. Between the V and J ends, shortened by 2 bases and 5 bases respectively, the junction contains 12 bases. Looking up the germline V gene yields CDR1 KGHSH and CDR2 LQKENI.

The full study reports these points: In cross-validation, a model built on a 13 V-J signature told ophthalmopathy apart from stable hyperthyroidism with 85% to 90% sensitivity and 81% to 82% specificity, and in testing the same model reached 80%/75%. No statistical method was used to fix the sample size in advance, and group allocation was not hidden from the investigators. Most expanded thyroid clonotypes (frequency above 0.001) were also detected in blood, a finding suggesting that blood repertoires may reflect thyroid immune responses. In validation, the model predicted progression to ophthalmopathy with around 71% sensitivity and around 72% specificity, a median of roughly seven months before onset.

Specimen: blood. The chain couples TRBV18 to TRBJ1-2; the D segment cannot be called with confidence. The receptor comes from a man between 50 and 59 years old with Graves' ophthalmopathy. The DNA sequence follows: TGTGCCAGCTCACCAACGGATACCTCATATGGCTACACCTTC. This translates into CASSPTDTSYGYTF.